Detailed here is one T cell receptor beta chain. Antigen specificity is unknown. The data are from a study of OX40 agonist ivuxolimab in advanced cancers. As for the study in general: Patients receiving dose escalation had hepatocellular carcinoma, melanoma, renal cell or head and neck cancer. Earlier anti-PD-1, anti-PD-L1 or anti-CTLA-4 therapy was permitted; about 39% had received some.

Clones were sequenced by immunoSEQ multiplex PCR, and TCRdb holds only the in-frame ones, with some missing. The table has approximately 32,000 clones, approximately 84% seen once. Patients with a history of autoimmune disease or on systemic immunosuppression were excluded. Study-wide points: Several nonresponders also turned out to have low normalized T-cell clonal expansion.

The sequence was obtained from an adult with an advanced solid tumor such as melanoma, head and neck, liver or kidney cancer. Here the sequenced sample was CD4+ or CD8+ T cells sorted from blood, taken in a trial of the OX40 agonist ivuxolimab.

The CDR3 DNA reads TGTGCCAGTAGTACCTCCCCGGGACTAGCGGGCGAGCAGTACTTC. It specifies CASSTSPGLAGEQYF. The chain couples TRBV19 to TRBJ2-7; 12 nucleotides line up with TRBD2. V lost 4 bases and J lost 6; bases outside the gene matches: 7. Germline CDR1 reads LNHDA; CDR2 reads SQIVND (reference sequence). The CDR3 has 15 residues.